The T cell receptor (beta chain) described here comes from a study of PD-L1 blockade in urothelial cancer. Turning to the study itself: Atezolizumab 1,200 mg was given intravenously every 3 weeks, starting 2014. Patients had undergone 0 to 3 prior chemotherapy regimens. T cells numbered a median of about 150,000 in the blood samples.

The patients had locally advanced or metastatic urothelial carcinoma. Data came from immunoSEQ multiplex PCR; TCRdb stores just in-frame clones and leaves some out. The sample records roughly 60,000 clones, approximately 80% being singletons. The CDR3 covers 13 residues. Trimming took off 4 bases at V and 0 bases at J, with 7 bases between the two ends. The germline V gene encodes CDR1 SGHDT and CDR2 YYEEEE. The J gene is TRBJ1-2, the V gene TRBV5-6; D unresolved. Material: PBMCs, obtained around atezolizumab (anti-PD-L1) treatment. The origin of this receptor is a man in his 70s with urothelial cancer. In DNA, the CDR3 is TGTGCCAGCAGCCCGGGGACTAACTATGGCTACACCTTC. Encoded protein: CASSPGTNYGYTF.